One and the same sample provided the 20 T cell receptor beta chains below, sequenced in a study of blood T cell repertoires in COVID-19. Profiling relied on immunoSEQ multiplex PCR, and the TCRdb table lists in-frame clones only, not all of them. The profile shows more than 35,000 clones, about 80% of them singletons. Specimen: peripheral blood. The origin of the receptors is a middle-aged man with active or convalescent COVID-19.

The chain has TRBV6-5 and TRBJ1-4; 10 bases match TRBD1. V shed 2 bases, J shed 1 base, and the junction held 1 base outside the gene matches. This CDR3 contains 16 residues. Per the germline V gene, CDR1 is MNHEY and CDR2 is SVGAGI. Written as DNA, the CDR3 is TGTGCCAGCAGTTACCGGGACAGGGGAACTAATGAAAAACTGTTTTTT. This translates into CASSYRDRGTNEKLFF.

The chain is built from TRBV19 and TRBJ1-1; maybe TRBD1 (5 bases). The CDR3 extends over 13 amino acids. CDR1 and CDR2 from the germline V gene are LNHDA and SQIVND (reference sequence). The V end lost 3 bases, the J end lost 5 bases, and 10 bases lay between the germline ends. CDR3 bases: TGTGCCAGTAGTATGGGGGGGTGGACTGAAGCTTTCTTT. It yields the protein CASSMGGWTEAFF. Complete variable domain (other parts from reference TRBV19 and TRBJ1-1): DGGITQSPKYLFRKEGQNVTLSCEQNLNHDAMYWYRQDPGQGLRLIYYSQIVNDFQKGDIAEGYSVSREKKESFPLTVTSAQKNPTAFYLCASSMGGWTEAFFGQGTRLTVV.

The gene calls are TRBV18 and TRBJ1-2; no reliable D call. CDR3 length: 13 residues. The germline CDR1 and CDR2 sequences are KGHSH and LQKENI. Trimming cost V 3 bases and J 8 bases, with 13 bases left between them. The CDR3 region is CASSPNEGSGYTF. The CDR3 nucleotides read TGTGCCAGCTCACCCAATGAGGGTTCCGGCTACACCTTC.

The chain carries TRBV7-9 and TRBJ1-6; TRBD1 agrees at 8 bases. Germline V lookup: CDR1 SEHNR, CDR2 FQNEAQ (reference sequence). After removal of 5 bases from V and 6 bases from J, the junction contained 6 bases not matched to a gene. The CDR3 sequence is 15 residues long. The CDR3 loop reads CASSTTGELNSPLHF. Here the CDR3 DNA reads TGTGCCAGCAGCACGACAGGGGAGCTTAATTCACCCCTCCACTTT. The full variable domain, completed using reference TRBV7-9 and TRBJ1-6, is DTGVSQNPRHKITKRGQNVTFRCDPISEHNRLYWYRQTLGQGPEFLTYFQNEAQLEKSRLLSDRFSAERPKGSFSTLEIQRTEQGDSAMYLCASSTTGELNSPLHFGNGTRLTVT.

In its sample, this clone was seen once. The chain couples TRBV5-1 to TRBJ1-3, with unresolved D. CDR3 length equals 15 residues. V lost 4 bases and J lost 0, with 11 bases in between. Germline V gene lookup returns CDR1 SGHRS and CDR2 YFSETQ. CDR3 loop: CASSPREGSGNTIYF. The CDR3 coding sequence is TGCGCCAGCAGCCCGAGGGAGGGCTCTGGAAACACCATATATTTT.

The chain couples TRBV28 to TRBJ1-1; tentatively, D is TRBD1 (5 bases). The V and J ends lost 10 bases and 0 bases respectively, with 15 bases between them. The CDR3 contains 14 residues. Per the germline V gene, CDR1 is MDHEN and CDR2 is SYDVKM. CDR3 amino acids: CAILGATMNTEAFF. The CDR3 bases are TGTGCCATCCTAGGGGCCACAATGAACACTGAAGCTTTCTTT.

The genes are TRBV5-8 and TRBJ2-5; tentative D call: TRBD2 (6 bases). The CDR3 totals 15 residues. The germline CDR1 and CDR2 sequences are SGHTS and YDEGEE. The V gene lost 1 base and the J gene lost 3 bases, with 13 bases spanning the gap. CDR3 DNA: TGTGCCAGCAGCTTGCCCGGGACTTCAAAAGAGACCCAGTACTTC. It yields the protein CASSLPGTSKETQYF.

The CDR3, as DNA: TGCGCCAGCAGCACCGAGGAGGGAACCGGAAACACCATATATTTT. Translating gives CASSTEEGTGNTIYF. This rearrangement joins TRBV5-1 to TRBJ1-3; D not resolved. V was clipped by 4 bases and J by 4 bases, with 15 bases between them. Looked up from germline, CDR1 is SGHRS and CDR2 is YFSETQ. The length of the CDR3 is 15 residues.

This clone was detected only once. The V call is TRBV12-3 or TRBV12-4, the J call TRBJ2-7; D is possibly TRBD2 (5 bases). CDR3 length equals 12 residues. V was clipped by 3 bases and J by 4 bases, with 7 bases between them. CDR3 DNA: TGTGCCAGCAGTTTTGTAGCGTACGAGCAGTACTTC. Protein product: CASSFVAYEQYF.

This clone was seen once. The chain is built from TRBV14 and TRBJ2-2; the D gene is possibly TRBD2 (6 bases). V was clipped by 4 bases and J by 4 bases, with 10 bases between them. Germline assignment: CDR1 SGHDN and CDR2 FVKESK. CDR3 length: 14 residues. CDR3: CASSRMEGTGELFF. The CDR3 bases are TGTGCCAGCAGCCGAATGGAGGGCACCGGGGAGCTGTTTTTT.

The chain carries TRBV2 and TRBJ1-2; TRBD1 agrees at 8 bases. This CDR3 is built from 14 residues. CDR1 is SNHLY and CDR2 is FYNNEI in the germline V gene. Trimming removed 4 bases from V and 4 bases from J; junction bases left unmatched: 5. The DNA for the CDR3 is TGTGCCAGCAGTGTCGGACAGGGAGTCTATGGCTACACCTTC. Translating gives CASSVGQGVYGYTF.

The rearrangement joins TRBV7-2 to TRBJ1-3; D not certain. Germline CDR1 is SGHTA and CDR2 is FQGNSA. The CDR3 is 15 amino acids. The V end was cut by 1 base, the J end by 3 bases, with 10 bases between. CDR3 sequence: CASSLDTSYGNTIYF. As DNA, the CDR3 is TGTGCCAGCAGCTTAGATACATCTTATGGAAACACCATATATTTT.

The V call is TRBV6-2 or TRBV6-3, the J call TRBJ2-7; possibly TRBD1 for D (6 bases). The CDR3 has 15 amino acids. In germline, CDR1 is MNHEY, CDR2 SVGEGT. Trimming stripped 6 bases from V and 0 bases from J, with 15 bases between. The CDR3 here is CASSRGQPSSYEQYF. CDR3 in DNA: TGTGCCAGCAGCCGAGGACAGCCTAGCTCCTACGAGCAGTACTTC.

CDR3 residues: CASSPARGYYGYTF. In DNA, the CDR3 is TGTGCCAGCAGCCCTGCGAGGGGGTACTATGGCTACACCTTC. The gene calls are TRBV25-1 and TRBJ1-2; possible D gene TRBD1, 6 bases. The V end was cut by 6 bases, the J end by 3 bases, with 14 bases between. The germline gives CDR1 MGHDK, CDR2 SYGVNS. This CDR3 region has 14 residues.

CDR3 bases: TGTGCCAGCAGTTCTAGCGGGGGGAGCTCCTACGAGCAGTACTTC. It translates to CASSSSGGSSYEQYF. This chain links TRBV2 with TRBJ2-7; 11 nucleotides line up with TRBD2. V was clipped by 5 bases and J by 0 bases; unmatched bases: 3. CDR3 size: 15 residues. Per the germline V gene, CDR1 is SNHLY and CDR2 is FYNNEI.

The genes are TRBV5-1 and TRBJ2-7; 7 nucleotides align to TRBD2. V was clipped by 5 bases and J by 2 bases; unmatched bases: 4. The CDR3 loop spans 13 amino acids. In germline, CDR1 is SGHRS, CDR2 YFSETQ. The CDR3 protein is CASRSGTTYEQYF. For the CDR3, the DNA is TGCGCCAGCAGAAGCGGGACCACCTACGAGCAGTACTTC.

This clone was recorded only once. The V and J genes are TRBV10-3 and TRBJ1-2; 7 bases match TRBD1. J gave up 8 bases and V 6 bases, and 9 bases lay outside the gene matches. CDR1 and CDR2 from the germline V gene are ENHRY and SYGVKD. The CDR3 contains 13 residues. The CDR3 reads CAISYGQAGGYTF. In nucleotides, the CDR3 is TGTGCCATCAGCTATGGACAGGCAGGGGGCTACACCTTC.

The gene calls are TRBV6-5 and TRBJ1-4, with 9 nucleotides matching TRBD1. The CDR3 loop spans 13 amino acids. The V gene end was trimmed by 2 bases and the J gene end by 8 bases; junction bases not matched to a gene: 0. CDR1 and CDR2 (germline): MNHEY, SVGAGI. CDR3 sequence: CASSYGQGEKLFF. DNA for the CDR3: TGTGCCAGCAGTTACGGACAGGGGGAAAAACTGTTTTTT.

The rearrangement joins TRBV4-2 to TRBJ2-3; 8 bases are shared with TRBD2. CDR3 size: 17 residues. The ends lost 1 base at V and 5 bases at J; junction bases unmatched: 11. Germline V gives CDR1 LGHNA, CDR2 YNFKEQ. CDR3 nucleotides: TGTGCCAGCAGCCAAGTAGGCCAGCGGGGGCAGGGAGATACGCAGTATTTT. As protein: CASSQVGQRGQGDTQYF.

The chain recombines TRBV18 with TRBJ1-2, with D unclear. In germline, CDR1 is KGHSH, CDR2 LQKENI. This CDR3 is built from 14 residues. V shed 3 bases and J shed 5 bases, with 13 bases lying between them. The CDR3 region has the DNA TGTGCCAGCTCACCCGGGTCCACGTTTTATGGCTACACCTTC. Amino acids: CASSPGSTFYGYTF.